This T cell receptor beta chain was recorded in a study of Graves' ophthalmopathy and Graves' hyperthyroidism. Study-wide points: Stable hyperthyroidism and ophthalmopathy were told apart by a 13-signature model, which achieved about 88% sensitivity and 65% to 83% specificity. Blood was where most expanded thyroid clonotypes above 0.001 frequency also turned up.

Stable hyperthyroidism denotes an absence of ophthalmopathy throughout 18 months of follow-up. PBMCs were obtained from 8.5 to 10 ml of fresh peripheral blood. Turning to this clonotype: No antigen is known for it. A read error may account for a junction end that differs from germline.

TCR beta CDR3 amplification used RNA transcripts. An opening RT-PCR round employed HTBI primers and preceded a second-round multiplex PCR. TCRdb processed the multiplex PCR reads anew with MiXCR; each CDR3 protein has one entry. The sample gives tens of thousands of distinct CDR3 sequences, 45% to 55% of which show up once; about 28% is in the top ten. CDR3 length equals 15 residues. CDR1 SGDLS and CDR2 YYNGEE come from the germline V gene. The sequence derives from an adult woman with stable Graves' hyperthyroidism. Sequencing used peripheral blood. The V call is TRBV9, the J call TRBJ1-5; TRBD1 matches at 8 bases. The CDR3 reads CASGVGQGSNQPQHF. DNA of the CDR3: TGTGCCAGCGGCGTAGGACAGGGTAGCAATCAGCCCCAGCATTTT.